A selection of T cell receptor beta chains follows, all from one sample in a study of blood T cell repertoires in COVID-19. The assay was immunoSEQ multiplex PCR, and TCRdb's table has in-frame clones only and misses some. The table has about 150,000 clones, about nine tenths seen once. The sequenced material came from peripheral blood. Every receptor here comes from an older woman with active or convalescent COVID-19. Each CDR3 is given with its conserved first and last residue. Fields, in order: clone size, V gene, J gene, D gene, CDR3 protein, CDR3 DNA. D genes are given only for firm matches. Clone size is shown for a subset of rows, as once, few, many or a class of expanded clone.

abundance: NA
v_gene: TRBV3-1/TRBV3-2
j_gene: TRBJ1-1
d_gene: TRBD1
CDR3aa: CASSQTGAGGGTEAFF
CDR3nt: TGTGCCAGCAGCCAGACGGGAGCAGGGGGAGGTACTGAAGCTTTCTTT

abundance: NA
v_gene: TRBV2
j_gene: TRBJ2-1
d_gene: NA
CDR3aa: CASSEVGRGAADEQFF
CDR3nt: TGTGCCAGCAGTGAAGTAGGGAGGGGGGCCGCGGATGAGCAGTTCTTC

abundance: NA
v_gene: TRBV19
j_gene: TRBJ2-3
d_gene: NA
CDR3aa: CASSTGLPDTQYF
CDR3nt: TGTGCCAGTAGTACCGGACTCCCAGATACGCAGTATTTT

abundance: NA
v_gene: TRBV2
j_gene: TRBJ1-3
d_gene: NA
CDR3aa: CASSESGAGNTIYF
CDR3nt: TGTGCCAGCAGTGAATCAGGGGCTGGAAACACCATATATTTT

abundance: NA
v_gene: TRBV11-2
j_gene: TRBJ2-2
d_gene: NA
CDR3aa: CASSLVGHKNTGELFF
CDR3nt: TGTGCCAGCAGCTTAGTTGGGCACAAGAACACCGGGGAGCTGTTTTTT

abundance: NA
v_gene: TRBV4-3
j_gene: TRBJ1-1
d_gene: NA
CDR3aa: CASSQDFAGNTEAFF
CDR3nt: TGCGCCAGCAGCCAAGATTTTGCCGGGAACACTGAAGCTTTCTTT

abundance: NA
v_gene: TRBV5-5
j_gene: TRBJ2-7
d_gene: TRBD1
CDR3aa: CASSPRDRVYEQYF
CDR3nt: TGTGCCAGCAGCCCCCGGGACAGAGTTTACGAGCAGTACTTC

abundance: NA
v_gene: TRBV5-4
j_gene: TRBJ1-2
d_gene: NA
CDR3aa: CASSLDRSPLGYTF
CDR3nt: TGTGCCAGCAGCTTGGACAGGAGCCCTTTGGGCTACACCTTC

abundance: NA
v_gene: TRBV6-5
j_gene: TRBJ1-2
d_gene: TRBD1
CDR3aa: CASMKQGADYGYTF
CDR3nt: TGTGCCAGTATGAAACAGGGGGCGGACTATGGCTACACCTTC

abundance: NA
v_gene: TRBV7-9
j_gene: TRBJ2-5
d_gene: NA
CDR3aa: CASTPRGVQETQYF
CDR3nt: TGTGCCAGCACCCCGCGCGGAGTCCAAGAGACCCAGTACTTC

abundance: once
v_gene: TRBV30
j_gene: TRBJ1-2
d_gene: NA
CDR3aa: CAWSEGDHYGYTF
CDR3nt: TGTGCCTGGAGTGAGGGGGACCACTATGGCTACACCTTC

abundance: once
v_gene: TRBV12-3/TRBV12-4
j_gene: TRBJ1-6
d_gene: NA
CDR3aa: CASSLQNSPLHF
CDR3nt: TGTGCCAGCAGTTTGCAGAATTCACCCCTCCACTTT

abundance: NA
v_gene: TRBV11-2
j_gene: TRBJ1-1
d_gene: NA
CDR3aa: CASTRMAGVVNTEAFF
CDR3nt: TGTGCCAGCACCCGGATGGCAGGGGTTGTGAACACTGAAGCTTTCTTT

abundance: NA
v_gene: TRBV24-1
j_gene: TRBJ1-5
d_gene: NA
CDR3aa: CATSDPGVYSNQPQHF
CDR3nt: TGTGCCACCAGTGACCCTGGAGTTTATAGCAATCAGCCCCAGCATTTT

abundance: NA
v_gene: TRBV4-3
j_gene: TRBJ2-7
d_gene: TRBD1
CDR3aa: CASSRDRGTYEQYF
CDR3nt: TGCGCCAGCAGCCGGGACAGGGGCACCTACGAGCAGTACTTC

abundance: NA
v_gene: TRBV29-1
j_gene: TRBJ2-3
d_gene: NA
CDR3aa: CSVEDPPQSYF
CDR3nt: TGCAGCGTTGAAGATCCCCCCCAATCGTATTTT

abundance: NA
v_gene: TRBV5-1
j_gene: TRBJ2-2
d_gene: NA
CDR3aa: CASLAGGELFF
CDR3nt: TGCGCCAGCTTGGCGGGCGGGGAGCTGTTTTTT

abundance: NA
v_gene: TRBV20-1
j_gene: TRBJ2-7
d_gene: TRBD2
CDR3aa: CSASNQRGAYEQYF
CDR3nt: TGCAGTGCTAGTAATCAGCGGGGGGCCTACGAGCAGTACTTC

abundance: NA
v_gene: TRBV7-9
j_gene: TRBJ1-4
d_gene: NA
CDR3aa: CASSSRVGDLEKLFF
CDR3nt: TGTGCCAGCAGCTCCAGGGTTGGTGACCTTGAAAAACTGTTTTTT

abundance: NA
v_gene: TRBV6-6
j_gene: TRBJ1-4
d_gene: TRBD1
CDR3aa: CASSYGQGNEKLFF
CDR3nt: TGTGCCAGCAGTTACGGACAGGGAAATGAAAAACTGTTTTTT

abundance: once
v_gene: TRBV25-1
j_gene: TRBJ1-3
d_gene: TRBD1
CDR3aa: CASSPPGTGLSTIYF
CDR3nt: TGTGCCAGCAGTCCCCCCGGGACAGGGCTTAGCACCATATATTTT

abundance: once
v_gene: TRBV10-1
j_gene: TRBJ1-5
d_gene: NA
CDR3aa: CASPKARDSNQPQHF
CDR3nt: TGCGCCAGCCCGAAGGCCAGGGATAGCAATCAGCCCCAGCATTTT

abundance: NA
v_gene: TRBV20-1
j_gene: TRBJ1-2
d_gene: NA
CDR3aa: CSARDSYGYTF
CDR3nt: TGCAGTGCTCGGGATAGCTATGGCTACACCTTC

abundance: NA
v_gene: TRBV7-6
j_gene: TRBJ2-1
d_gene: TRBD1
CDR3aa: CASSLVGTGPYNEQFF
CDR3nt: TGTGCCAGCAGCTTAGTAGGGACAGGACCCTACAATGAGCAGTTCTTC

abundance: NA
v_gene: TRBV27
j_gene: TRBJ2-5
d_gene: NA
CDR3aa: CASSHRQAGIRKTQYF
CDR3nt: TGTGCCAGCAGTCACAGACAGGCCGGGATCCGGAAGACCCAGTACTTC

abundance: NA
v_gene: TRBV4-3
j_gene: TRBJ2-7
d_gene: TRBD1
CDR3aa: CASSLNSGTGNEQYF
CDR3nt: TGCGCCAGCAGCCTTAACTCCGGGACAGGGAACGAGCAGTACTTC

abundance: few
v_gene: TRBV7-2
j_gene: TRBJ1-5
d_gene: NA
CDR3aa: CASSQDRPNQPQHF
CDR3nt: TGTGCCAGCAGCCAGGACAGACCTAATCAGCCCCAGCATTTT

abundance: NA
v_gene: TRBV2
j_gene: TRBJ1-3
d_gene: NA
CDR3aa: CASKAGSTGNTIYF
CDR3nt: TGTGCCAGCAAGGCAGGGTCGACTGGAAACACCATATATTTT

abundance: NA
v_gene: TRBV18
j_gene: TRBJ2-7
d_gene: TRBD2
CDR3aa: CASSPGGGAYEQYF
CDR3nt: TGTGCCAGCTCACCGGGGGGAGGGGCCTACGAGCAGTACTTC

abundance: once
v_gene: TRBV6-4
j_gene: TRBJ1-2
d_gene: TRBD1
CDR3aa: CASRRTGSYGYTF
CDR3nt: TGTGCCAGCAGAAGGACAGGGAGCTATGGCTACACCTTC

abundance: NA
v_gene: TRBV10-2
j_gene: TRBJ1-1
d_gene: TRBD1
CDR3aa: CASTDGQENTEAFF
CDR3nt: TGCGCCAGCACTGACGGACAGGAAAACACTGAAGCTTTCTTT

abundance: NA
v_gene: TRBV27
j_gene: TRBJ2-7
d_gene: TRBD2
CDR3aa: CASSASSGGFVYEQYF
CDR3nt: TGTGCCAGCAGTGCCTCTAGCGGGGGGTTCGTCTACGAGCAGTACTTC

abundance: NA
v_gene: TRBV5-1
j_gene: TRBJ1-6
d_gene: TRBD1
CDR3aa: CASSLQGAGSPLHF
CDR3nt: TGCGCCAGCAGCTTACAGGGGGCTGGCTCACCCCTCCACTTT

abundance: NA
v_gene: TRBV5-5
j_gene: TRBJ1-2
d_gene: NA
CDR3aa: CASSFTGTGYGYTF
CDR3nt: TGTGCCAGCAGCTTTACAGGGACCGGCTATGGCTACACCTTC

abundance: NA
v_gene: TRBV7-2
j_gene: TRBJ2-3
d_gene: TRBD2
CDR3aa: CASSLGLAGGTQYF
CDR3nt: TGTGCCAGCAGCTTGGGACTAGCGGGGGGAACGCAGTATTTT

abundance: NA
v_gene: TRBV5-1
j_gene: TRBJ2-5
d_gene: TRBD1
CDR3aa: CASGSMTGNPGTQYF
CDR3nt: TGCGCCAGCGGGTCAATGACAGGGAATCCGGGGACCCAGTACTTC

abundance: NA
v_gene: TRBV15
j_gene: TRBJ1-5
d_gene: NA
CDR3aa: CATSRAGNNQPQHF
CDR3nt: TGTGCCACCAGCAGAGCGGGGAATAATCAGCCCCAGCATTTT

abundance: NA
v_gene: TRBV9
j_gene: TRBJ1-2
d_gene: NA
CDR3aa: CASSGSYRANYGYTF
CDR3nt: TGTGCCAGCAGCGGGAGTTACAGGGCTAACTATGGCTACACCTTC

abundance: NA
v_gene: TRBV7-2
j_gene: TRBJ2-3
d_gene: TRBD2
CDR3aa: CASSPRLAGDLPDTQYF
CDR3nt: TGTGCCAGCAGCCCTCGACTAGCGGGGGACCTCCCAGATACGCAGTATTTT

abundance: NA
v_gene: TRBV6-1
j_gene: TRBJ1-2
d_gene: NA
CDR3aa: CASSEVTGDYGYTF
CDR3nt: TGTGCCAGCAGTGAAGTAACAGGTGACTATGGCTACACCTTC

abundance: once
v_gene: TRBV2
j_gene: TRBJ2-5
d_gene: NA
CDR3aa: CASSEVRQETQYF
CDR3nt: TGTGCCAGCAGTGAAGTGAGGCAAGAGACCCAGTACTTC

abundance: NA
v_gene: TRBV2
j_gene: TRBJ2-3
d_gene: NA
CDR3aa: CASSRQGATDTQYF
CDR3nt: TGTGCCAGCTCCCGGCAGGGTGCCACAGATACGCAGTATTTT

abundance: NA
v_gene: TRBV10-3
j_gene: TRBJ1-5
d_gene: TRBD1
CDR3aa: CAISDPGTGNNQPQHF
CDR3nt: TGTGCCATCAGTGACCCTGGGACAGGGAACAATCAGCCCCAGCATTTT

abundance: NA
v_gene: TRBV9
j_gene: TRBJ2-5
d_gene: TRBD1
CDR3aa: CASSSDRVETQYF
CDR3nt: TGTGCCAGCAGCAGTGACAGGGTCGAGACCCAGTACTTC

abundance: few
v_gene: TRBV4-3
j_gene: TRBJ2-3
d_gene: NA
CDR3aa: CASSQSRVIWTDTQYF
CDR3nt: TGCGCCAGCAGCCAATCGAGGGTGATCTGGACAGATACGCAGTATTTT

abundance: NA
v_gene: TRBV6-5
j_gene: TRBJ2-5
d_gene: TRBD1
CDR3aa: CASRPGQGAETQYF
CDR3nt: TGTGCCAGCAGGCCGGGACAGGGGGCAGAGACCCAGTACTTC

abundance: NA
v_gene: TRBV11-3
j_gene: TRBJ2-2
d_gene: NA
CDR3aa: CASSLVRSTGELFF
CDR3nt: TGTGCCAGCAGCTTAGTACGGAGCACCGGGGAGCTGTTTTTT

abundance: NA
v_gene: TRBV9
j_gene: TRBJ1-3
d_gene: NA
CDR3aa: CASSATLGGASGNTIYF
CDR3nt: TGTGCCAGCAGCGCCACCCTGGGGGGGGCATCTGGAAACACCATATATTTT

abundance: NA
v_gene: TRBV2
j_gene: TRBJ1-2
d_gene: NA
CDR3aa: CASSEEGTAGGYTF
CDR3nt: TGTGCCAGCAGTGAAGAGGGCACCGCGGGGGGCTACACCTTC

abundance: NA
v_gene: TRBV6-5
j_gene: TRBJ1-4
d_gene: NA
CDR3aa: CATQGGPAAKLFF
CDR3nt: TGTGCCACTCAGGGTGGACCTGCAGCAAAACTGTTTTTT